This T cell receptor (beta chain) was sequenced during a study of tumor-infiltrating lymphocytes in primary liver carcinoma. Study information: Samples returned roughly 3.65 to 8 million productive TCRbeta reads, a yield that was similar across tissue types.

Germline lookup yields CDR1 MNHNY and CDR2 SVGAGI (reference sequence). This CDR3 is built from 16 residues. The blood RNA (from unsorted whole blood) was obtained, and germline DNA was also extracted. Using a constant-region primer together with ProtoScript II reverse transcriptase, TCR beta cDNA was made from roughly 540 ng of total RNA. Three nested multiplex PCR rounds of slightly modified ARM-PCR generated TCR beta libraries. The first two PCR rounds used TRBV1-TRBV30 forward primers with a C-beta reverse primer, around 10 cycles each. TCRdb passed the multiplex PCR reads through MiXCR, listing each CDR3 protein once. The sample has almost 200,000 distinct CDR3 sequences, roughly two thirds seen once; the top ten hold roughly 7%. Study observations and caveats: When set against blood, tumors had a significantly higher top-250-clone fraction (p = 0.039).

With respect to this clonotype: The antigen is undetermined. Compared with germline, one end of the junction differs, possibly owing to a read error.

The V call is TRBV6-6, the J call TRBJ2-2, with 8 bases that match TRBD2. The receptor was isolated from a woman between 55 and 75 years old with primary liver carcinoma and hepatitis B virus infection. Sequencing was performed on peripheral blood. CDR3 in DNA: TGTGCCAGCAGTCGCCTAGCGGGCGCGAACATCGGGGAGCTCTTTTTT. Translation: CASSRLAGANIGELFF.